Below, 21 T cell receptor beta chains from the same sample are listed, as sequenced in a study of blood T cells in healthy people across ages. Using a J-beta primer mix together with a sample-barcoded 5' primer, a second PCR was run for about 6 to 11 cycles. Each CDR3 protein gets one entry after TCRdb re-called the 5' RACE reads with MiXCR. The repertoire includes roughly 1,500,000 distinct CDR3 sequences, 30% to 40% of them detected once, and roughly 12% sits in the top ten. Specimen: blood. The receptors here all came from a woman in her thirties in good health.

The V and J genes are TRBV29-1 and TRBJ2-1; 8 bases line up with TRBD1. The germline CDR1 and CDR2 sequences are SQVTM and ANQGSEA. V lost 4 bases, J lost 4 bases, and 6 bases stayed unmatched. The length of the CDR3 is 14 residues. For the CDR3, the DNA is TGCAGCGTTGGTGCAGGGGGCGCGTACAATGAGCAGTTCTTC. Translated, it gives CSVGAGGAYNEQFF.

This clonotype was found a few times. The genes are TRBV6-1 and TRBJ2-5, with 7 bases that match TRBD1. The DNA matches TRBJ2-7 better at its end, which makes the J call doubtful. This CDR3 contains 16 residues. The germline V gene has CDR1 MNHNS and CDR2 SASEGT. CDR3 nucleotides: TGTGCCAGCAGTGAAATGCCGGTGCAGGGGGTCCACGAGCAGTACTTC. Residues: CASSEMPVQGVHEQYF.

The gene calls are TRBV20-1 and TRBJ2-7; D gene unclear. V was clipped by 7 bases and J by 5 bases, with 15 bases between them. The CDR3 runs to 12 residues. Germline V gene data show CDR1 as DFQATT and CDR2 as SNEGSKA (reference sequence). CDR3: CSVGSARDEQYF. The DNA for the CDR3 is TGCAGTGTAGGGTCAGCCCGCGACGAGCAGTACTTC.

This clonotype has only a few counts. The chain links TRBV7-6 to TRBJ2-5; no clear D. The J call is uncertain, as TRBJ2-7 better fits the DNA end. CDR1 SGHVS and CDR2 FNYEAQ come from the germline V gene. The CDR3 sequence is 13 residues long. The CDR3 DNA reads TGTGCCAGCAGCTCCCCGGCGAGCCCCGAGCAGTACTTC. Translating it yields CASSSPASPEQYF.

The chain couples TRBV6-1 to TRBJ2-1; 9 bases match TRBD1. Per germline, CDR1 MNHNS and CDR2 SASEGT. The junction had 15 bases not matched to a gene; V was cut back by 4 bases and J by 14 bases. The CDR3 is made up of 15 amino acids. CDR3 nucleotide sequence: TGTGCCAGCAGTGCGGGGACAGGGCTAAATACTGGGGAGTTCTTC. It is translated as CASSAGTGLNTGEFF.

V gene TRBV5-1 combines with J gene TRBJ2-5; D not certain. Germline lookup yields CDR1 SGHRS and CDR2 YFSETQ. V shed 0 bases and J shed 11 bases, with 20 bases lying between them. This CDR3 region has 15 residues. CDR3 sequence reads: CASSLEGTDYNEQYF. The CDR3 DNA is TGCGCCAGCAGCTTGGAGGGCACCGATTACAATGAGCAGTACTTC. Looking up the rest from reference TRBV5-1 and TRBJ2-5 gives the full variable domain: KAGVTQTPRYLIKTRGQQVTLSCSPISGHRSVSWYQQTPGQGLQFLFEYFSETQRNKGNFPGRFSGRQFSNSRSEMNVSTLELGDSALYLCASSLEGTDYNEQYFGPGTRLLVL.

This clonotype appeared many times. The rearrangement uses TRBV5-1 and TRBJ2-5, with D possibly matching TRBD1 (6 bases). V lost 5 bases, J lost 2 bases, and 10 bases lay in between. This CDR3 comprises 13 residues. CDR1 and CDR2 from the germline V gene are SGHRS and YFSETQ. CDR3 bases: TGCGCCAGCAGGCAGGACAGTCAAGAGACCCAGTACTTC. Its translation: CASRQDSQETQYF.

Ten or more counts support this clonotype. The V and J genes are TRBV18 and TRBJ1-6, with D unresolved. The CDR3 sequence is 12 residues long. The germline gives CDR1 KGHSH, CDR2 LQKENI. V was trimmed by 8 bases and J by 5 bases, leaving 7 bases between them. CDR3 in amino acids: CASRLDNSPLHF. CDR3 DNA sequence: TGTGCCAGCCGACTGGATAATTCACCCCTCCACTTT.

This clonotype rates as medium-sized. The CDR3 spells CSVVGQDYGYTF. Here the CDR3 DNA reads TGCAGCGTTGTTGGGCAAGACTATGGCTACACCTTC. The V gene is TRBV29-1, the J gene TRBJ1-2; D gene unclear. Trimming pared 4 bases from V and 3 bases from J, leaving 9 bases between. The CDR3 has 12 amino acids. The V gene's germline CDR1 is SQVTM and CDR2 ANQGSEA.

The genes are TRBV7-6 and TRBJ2-7; the D gene could be TRBD1 or TRBD2 (5 bases each). From germline, CDR1 is SGHVS and CDR2 FNYEAQ. Trimming pared 5 bases from V and 5 bases from J, leaving 13 bases between. The CDR3 contains 13 residues. The CDR3 spells CASSRRDGDEQYF. The CDR3 DNA sequence: TGTGCCAGCAGCCGCCGGGACGGAGACGAGCAGTACTTC.

This chain uses TRBV20-1 with TRBJ2-5, with D perhaps matching TRBD2 (6 bases). V lost 4 bases, J lost 3 bases, and 12 bases lay in between. The CDR3 spans 13 residues. Germline lookup yields CDR1 DFQATT and CDR2 SNEGSKA (reference sequence). The CDR3 protein is CSATRDFEETQYF. The CDR3 nucleotides are TGCAGTGCTACCCGGGACTTCGAAGAGACCCAGTACTTC.

The gene calls are TRBV4-1 and TRBJ1-4, with D maybe TRBD1 (5 bases). In germline, CDR1 is MGHRA, CDR2 YSYEKL. V lost 0 bases, J lost 0 bases, and 14 bases lay in between. This CDR3 has 18 amino acids. CDR3 DNA: TGCGCCAGCAGCCAAGATCCGCCGGGGGGGGCAACTAATGAAAAACTGTTTTTT. This translates into CASSQDPPGGATNEKLFF.

This clonotype was observed a handful of times. The chain recombines TRBV20-1 with TRBJ2-1; D not certain. The length of the CDR3 is 16 residues. The ends were cut back, 6 bases at V and 3 bases at J, with 21 bases in the middle. The germline CDR1 and CDR2 sequences are DFQATT and SNEGSKA (reference sequence). CDR3 coding DNA: TGCAGTGCCGTAGTAGGGTCCGAAACTCTCTACAATGAGCAGTTCTTC. This encodes CSAVVGSETLYNEQFF.

This sequence joins TRBV6-2 or TRBV6-3 and TRBJ2-7, with a possible D match to TRBD1 (5 bases). V was cut by 10 bases and J by 2 bases, with 12 bases left in between. The CDR3 length is 12 residues. Germline lookup yields CDR1 MNHEY and CDR2 SVGEGT. CDR3 region: CATGADPYEQYF. The CDR3 DNA follows: TGTGCCACTGGGGCGGACCCCTACGAGCAGTACTTC.

There are a few counts of this clonotype. V and J are TRBV2 and TRBJ2-1, with 7 nucleotides matching TRBD1. The CDR3 totals 15 residues. The germline gives CDR1 SNHLY, CDR2 FYNNEI. V trimming: 2 bases; J trimming: 8 bases; junction bases outside the gene matches: 9. CDR3 sequence (DNA): TGTGCCAGCAGTGAAAGGGGAGACAGGGTCGATGAGCAGTTCTTC. Translated: CASSERGDRVDEQFF.

The gene calls are TRBV7-2 and TRBJ2-1; tentatively, D is TRBD2 (6 bases). CDR1 and CDR2 (germline): SGHTA, FQGNSA. CDR3 length equals 17 residues. Trimming shortened V by 2 bases and J by 13 bases, and 27 bases separated the two germline ends. The CDR3 protein is CASSLSRYPSLRETQFF. In DNA form, the CDR3 reads TGTGCCAGCAGCTTATCGAGATATCCCTCTCTCCGGGAGACCCAGTTCTTC.

This clonotype was picked up many times. The chain is built from TRBV27 and TRBJ2-7; maybe TRBD1 (6 bases). The germline gives CDR1 MNHEY, CDR2 SMNVEV (reference sequence). With 4 bases removed from V and 2 bases from J, the gap between germline ends came to 12 bases. This CDR3 is 14 amino acids long. CDR3 amino acids: CASSSQGLAYEQYF. CDR3 sequence (DNA): TGTGCCAGCAGTTCACAGGGTCTAGCCTACGAGCAGTACTTC.

This clonotype occurred many times. The chain links TRBV24-1 to TRBJ2-1; 7 nucleotides line up with TRBD2. Trimming at V came to 4 bases and at J to 0 bases, leaving 2 bases not matched to a gene. The CDR3 consists of 15 residues. Germline loops: CDR1 KGHDR, CDR2 SFDVKD. CDR3 DNA sequence: TGTGCCACCAGTGACCCTAGCGGCTCCTACAATGAGCAGTTCTTC. It encodes CATSDPSGSYNEQFF.

This clonotype has a single count. This chain links TRBV3-1 with TRBJ2-3, with a weak D call TRBD1 (5 bases). CDR3 length: 16 residues. Germline values: CDR1 LGHDT, CDR2 YNNKEL (reference sequence). V was clipped by 1 base and J by 6 bases, with 17 bases between them. The CDR3 DNA sequence: TGTGCCAGCAGCCAAGGGTCAGGGCGTGCCAGGGATACGCAGTATTTT. Amino acids: CASSQGSGRARDTQYF.

The chain is built from TRBV18 and TRBJ2-5, with D uncertain. The CDR3 runs 13 residues. Trimming took off 6 bases at V and 1 base at J, with 9 bases between the two ends. The germline CDR1 and CDR2 sequences are KGHSH and LQKENI. CDR3 bases: TGTGCCAGCTCCGAGGTCAGCCAAGAGACCCAGTACTTC. Translation gives CASSEVSQETQYF.

V and J are TRBV20-1 and TRBJ2-1, with a possible D match to TRBD2 (6 bases). CDR1 and CDR2 from the germline V gene are DFQATT and SNEGSKA (reference sequence). V was clipped by 3 bases and J by 10 bases, with 25 bases between them. There are 16 residues in the CDR3. The CDR3 loop reads CSARSLGGPDLGEQFF. In nucleotides, the CDR3 is TGCAGTGCTAGGTCGTTAGGAGGGCCTGATCTTGGGGAGCAGTTCTTC.